This entry is about one T cell receptor (beta chain). These data belong to a study of blood T cell repertoires in COVID-19. The authors' processing: The authors estimated nucleated cell counts from reference gene primer amplification. Produced via immunoSEQ multiplex PCR; TCRdb's table is partial and in-frame only. V, J and clone size are those of that table, while D and trimming were read from the DNA. This sample has around 40,000 clones, with roughly 78% found just once. The CDR3 has 16 amino acids. From germline, CDR1 is SGDLS and CDR2 YYNGEE. V was pared by 3 bases and J by 0 bases, with 5 bases of the junction left unmatched.

The TCR comes from a man older than 75 with active or convalescent COVID-19. Sequences were obtained from peripheral blood. The rearrangement uses TRBV9 and TRBJ1-3, with 8 nucleotides matching TRBD1. CDR3 bases: TGTGCCAGCAGCGCGGGGACAGGTCCCTCTGGAAACACCATATATTTT. It yields the protein CASSAGTGPSGNTIYF.